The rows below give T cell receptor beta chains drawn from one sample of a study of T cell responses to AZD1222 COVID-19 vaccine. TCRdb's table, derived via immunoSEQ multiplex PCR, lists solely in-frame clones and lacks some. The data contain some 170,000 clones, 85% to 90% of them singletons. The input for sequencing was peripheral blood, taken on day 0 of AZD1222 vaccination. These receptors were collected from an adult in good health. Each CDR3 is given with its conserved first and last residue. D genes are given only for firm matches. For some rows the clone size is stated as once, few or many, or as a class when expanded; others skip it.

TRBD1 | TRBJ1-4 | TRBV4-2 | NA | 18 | CASSQVLGQGAVSEKLFF | TGTGCCAGCAGCCAAGTATTAGGTCAGGGGGCAGTTAGCGAAAAACTGTTTTTT
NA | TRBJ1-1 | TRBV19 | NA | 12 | CASSKRQGEAFF | TGTGCCAGTAGTAAAAGGCAGGGTGAAGCTTTCTTT
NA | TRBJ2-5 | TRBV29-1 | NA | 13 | CSVEAGSYETQYF | TGCAGCGTTGAAGCCGGGAGTTATGAGACCCAGTACTTC
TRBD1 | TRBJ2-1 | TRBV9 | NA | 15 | CASSEWDSSYNEQFF | TGTGCCAGCAGCGAATGGGACAGCTCCTACAATGAGCAGTTCTTC
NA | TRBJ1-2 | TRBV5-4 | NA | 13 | CASSQDSFYGYTF | TGTGCCAGCAGTCAGGACAGTTTCTATGGCTACACCTTC
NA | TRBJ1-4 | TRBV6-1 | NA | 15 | CASSEVWTVDEKLFF | TGTGCCAGCAGTGAAGTTTGGACAGTCGATGAAAAACTGTTTTTT
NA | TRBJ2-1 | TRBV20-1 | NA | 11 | CSAHLYNEQFF | TGCAGTGCCCACTTGTACAATGAGCAGTTCTTC
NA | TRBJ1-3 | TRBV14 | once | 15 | CASSQVSSPGNTIYF | TGTGCCAGCAGCCAAGTCTCCAGTCCTGGAAACACCATATATTTT
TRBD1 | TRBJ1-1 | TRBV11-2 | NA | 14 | CASSATGVHTEAFF | TGTGCCAGCAGCGCAACAGGGGTTCACACTGAAGCTTTCTTT
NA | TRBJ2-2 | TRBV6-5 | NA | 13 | CASRSDHTGELFF | TGTGCCAGCAGATCCGACCACACCGGGGAGCTGTTTTTT
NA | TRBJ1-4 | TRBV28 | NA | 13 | CASARTAREKLFF | TGTGCCAGCGCTAGGACGGCCCGAGAAAAACTGTTTTTT
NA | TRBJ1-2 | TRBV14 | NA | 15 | CASSQDIGRGYGYTF | TGTGCCAGCAGCCAAGATATTGGCAGGGGCTATGGCTACACCTTC
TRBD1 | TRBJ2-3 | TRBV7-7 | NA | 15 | CASSPGTGGLDTQYF | TGTGCCAGCAGCCCGGGGACAGGAGGATTAGATACGCAGTATTTT
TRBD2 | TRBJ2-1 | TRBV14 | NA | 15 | CASSQELAGVGEQFF | TGTGCCAGCAGCCAAGAACTAGCGGGAGTTGGTGAGCAGTTCTTC
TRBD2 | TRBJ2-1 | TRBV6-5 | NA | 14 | CASSPTSGYNEQFF | TGTGCCAGCAGCCCGACTAGCGGATACAATGAGCAGTTCTTC
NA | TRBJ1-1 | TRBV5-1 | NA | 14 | CASSSGKGNTEAFF | TGCGCCAGCAGCTCGGGGAAAGGTAACACTGAAGCTTTCTTT
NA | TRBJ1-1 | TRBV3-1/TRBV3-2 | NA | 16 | CASSQGGGGIRTEAFF | TGTGCCAGCAGCCAAGGGGGAGGAGGGATTCGCACTGAAGCTTTCTTT
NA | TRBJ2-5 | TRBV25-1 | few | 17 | CASSERWSRTAQETQYF | TGTGCCAGCAGTGAGAGATGGTCCAGGACAGCTCAAGAGACCCAGTACTTC
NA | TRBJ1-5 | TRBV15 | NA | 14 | CATSGGVGNQPQHF | TGTGCCACCAGCGGGGGGGTTGGCAATCAGCCCCAGCATTTT
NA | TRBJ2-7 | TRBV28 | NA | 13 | CASRGPLVYEQYF | TGTGCTTCCAGGGGACCATTGGTGTACGAGCAGTACTTC
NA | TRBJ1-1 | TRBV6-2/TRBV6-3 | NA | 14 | CASSYRQMNTEAFF | TGTGCCAGCAGTTACCGACAGATGAACACTGAAGCTTTCTTT
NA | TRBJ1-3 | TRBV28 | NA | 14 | CASSPPTTGNTIYF | TGTGCCAGCAGCCCCCCAACTACTGGAAACACCATATATTTT
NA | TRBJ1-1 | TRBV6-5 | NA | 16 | CASSYDVGGMNTEAFF | TGTGCCAGCAGTTACGATGTGGGGGGTATGAACACTGAAGCTTTCTTT
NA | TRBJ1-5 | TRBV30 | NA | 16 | CAWSPFGTGGMEPQHF | TGTGCCTGGAGTCCCTTCGGGACTGGGGGAATGGAGCCCCAGCATTTT
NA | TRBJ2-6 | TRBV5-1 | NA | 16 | CASSLGQASGANVLTF | TGCGCCAGCAGCTTGGGACAGGCTTCTGGGGCCAACGTCCTGACTTTC
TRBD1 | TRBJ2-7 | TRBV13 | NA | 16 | CASSLVGTGGLSEQYF | TGTGCCAGCAGCTTAGTGGGTACAGGGGGTCTTAGCGAGCAGTACTTC
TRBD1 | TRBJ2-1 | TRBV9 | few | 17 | CASSARGQKSSYNEQFF | TGTGCCAGCAGCGCCAGGGGACAGAAGAGCTCCTACAATGAGCAGTTCTTC
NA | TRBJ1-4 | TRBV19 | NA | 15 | CASRKKDDTNEKLFF | TGTGCCAGTAGGAAAAAGGACGATACTAATGAAAAACTGTTTTTT
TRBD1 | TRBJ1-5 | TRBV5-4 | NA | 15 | CASSLQGASNQPQHF | TGTGCCAGCAGCTTACAGGGGGCTAGCAATCAGCCCCAGCATTTT
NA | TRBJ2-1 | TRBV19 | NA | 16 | CASSLQSSGSYNEQFF | TGTGCCAGTAGTCTCCAAAGCTCGGGCTCCTACAATGAGCAGTTCTTC
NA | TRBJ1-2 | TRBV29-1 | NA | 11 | CNPDSSYGYTF | TGCAACCCGGACAGTTCTTATGGCTACACCTTC
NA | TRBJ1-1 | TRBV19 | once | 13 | CASSIVQATEAFF | TGTGCCAGTAGTATAGTACAGGCCACTGAAGCTTTCTTT
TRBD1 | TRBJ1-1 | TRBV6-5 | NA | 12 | CASSRTGGGAFF | TGTGCCAGCAGTCGGACAGGGGGTGGAGCTTTCTTT
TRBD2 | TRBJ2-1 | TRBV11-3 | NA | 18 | CASTLGNGAGGRNNEQFF | TGTGCCAGCACCCTCGGAAATGGAGCGGGAGGTAGGAACAATGAGCAGTTCTTC
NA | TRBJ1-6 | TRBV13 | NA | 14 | CASSFQGVRSPLHF | TGTGCCAGCAGCTTTCAGGGAGTGCGTTCACCCCTCCACTTT
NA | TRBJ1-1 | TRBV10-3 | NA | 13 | CAISEVGPGGAFF | TGTGCCATCAGTGAGGTGGGCCCCGGGGGAGCTTTCTTT
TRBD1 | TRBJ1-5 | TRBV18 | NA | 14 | CASSRTGDNQPQHF | TGTGCCAGCTCGCGGACAGGCGATAATCAGCCCCAGCATTTT
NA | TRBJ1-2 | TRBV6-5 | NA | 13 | CASSYGGNYGYTF | TGTGCCAGCAGTTACGGCGGTAACTATGGCTACACCTTC
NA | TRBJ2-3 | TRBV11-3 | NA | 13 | CASSYSRTDTQYF | TGTGCCAGCAGCTACTCCCGCACAGATACGCAGTATTTT
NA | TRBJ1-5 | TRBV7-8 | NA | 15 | CASSLENNSNQPQHF | TGTGCCAGCAGCTTGGAGAATAATAGCAATCAGCCCCAGCATTTT
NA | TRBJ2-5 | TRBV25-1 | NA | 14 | CASSESPGWETQYF | TGTGCCAGCAGTGAAAGTCCGGGCTGGGAGACCCAGTACTTC
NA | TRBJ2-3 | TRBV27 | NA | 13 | CASSSYRTDTQYF | TGTGCCAGCAGTTCGTACCGCACAGATACGCAGTATTTT